This T cell receptor (beta chain) emerged from a study of Graves' ophthalmopathy and Graves' hyperthyroidism. A roughly 9.1 ml volume of fresh peripheral blood provided the PBMCs. This clonotype has ten or more counts. Its antigen is unidentified. For repertoire sequencing, the TCR beta CDR3 regions were amplified from RNA transcripts. Amplification began with first-round RT-PCR using HTBI primers, then second-round multiplex PCR was performed. TCRdb redid the calling of the multiplex PCR reads with MiXCR, one entry per CDR3 protein. The data show roughly 610,000 distinct CDR3 sequences, about 24% seen once. Study results and limitations: Separation of ophthalmopathy from stable hyperthyroidism was achieved by a 13-signature model, at approximately 87% sensitivity and under 82% specificity.

The material sequenced was peripheral blood. The TCR comes from a woman aged 18-29 years with stable Graves' hyperthyroidism. Some clones in this sample may be carry-over from other donors' samples.

In DNA form, the CDR3 reads TGTGCCAGCAGCTTAGACTCCGGGACTACGAACACCGGGGAGCTGTTTTTT. Its translation is CASSLDSGTTNTGELFF. The rearrangement links TRBV11-2 to TRBJ2-2; 7 bases map to TRBD2. The germline CDR1 and CDR2 sequences are SGHAT and FQNNGV. The CDR3 runs 17 residues. With 0 bases clipped from V and 0 bases from J, the junction kept 4 bases outside the gene matches.